The following is a TCR beta chain sequence with its context. The antigen remains undetermined. Germline CDR1 is MNHEY and CDR2 is SVGAGI. This CDR3 has 15 amino acids. Losses at the gene ends were 6 bases for V and 4 bases for J; bases not matched to a gene: 12. The sample comes from a study of cytomegalovirus exposure and HLA in healthy donors. Regarding the study as a whole: There were a few CMV-associated chains whose specificity for CMV antigens was confirmed in vitro.

Sequencing used immunoSEQ multiplex PCR; TCRdb keeps in-frame clones, though not all of them. This table has 130,000 to 150,000 clones, around nine tenths appearing once. This chain links TRBV6-5 with TRBJ2-7; TRBD1 matches at 7 bases. The sample consisted of PBMCs. The TCR comes from a woman under 30 in good health and CMV-seropositive. The CDR3: CASRPGTASGYEQYF. DNA for the CDR3: TGTGCCAGCAGACCGGGGACAGCCTCCGGTTACGAGCAGTACTTC.